The clone carrying this TCR beta chain was observed once. The sample belongs to a study of blood T cell repertoires in COVID-19. Study-level background: Sample material is recorded as cDNA or gDNA derived from T cells, B-cell-depleted T cells, or PBMCs.

Only in-frame clones appear in the TCRdb table, and some are missing; sequencing was by immunoSEQ multiplex PCR. This table has around 130,000 clones, 88% appearing once. The CDR3 sequence is 16 residues long. Germline V lookup: CDR1 SGHNT, CDR2 YENEEA. Deletions cut 1 base from V and 0 bases from J, with 9 bases between. The specimen was peripheral blood. The chain couples TRBV11-3 to TRBJ2-2, with D hard to call. The TCR sequence derives from a man between 65 and 79 years old with active COVID-19. The CDR3 DNA follows: TGTGCCAGCAGCTTAGCCCCCACTCCGAACACCGGGGAGCTGTTTTTT. Protein sequence: CASSLAPTPNTGELFF.